This is a list of T cell receptor beta chains from one sample in a study of shared clonotypes between healthy human individuals. Measured with immunoSEQ multiplex PCR; TCRdb has only the in-frame clones, and not every one. The repertoire holds about 1,500,000 clones, with roughly 96% as singletons. Sequencing input: naive CD4+ T cells sorted from blood. The receptors were gathered from a man aged 30 to 39 in good health. CDR3s include the opening cysteine and the closing phenylalanine or tryptophan. Each record gives: V gene, J gene, D gene, CDR3 protein. D genes are given only for firm matches.

V: TRBV5-1; J: TRBJ2-7; D: -; CDR3: CASSWLRGYEQYF
V: TRBV5-1; J: TRBJ2-3; D: TRBD2; CDR3: CASSLARLAGGSGTDTQYF
V: TRBV5-4; J: TRBJ2-3; D: -; CDR3: CASSLGGIGGTDTQYF
V: TRBV7-2; J: TRBJ1-3; D: TRBD1; CDR3: CASSLTTGGSGNTIYF
V: TRBV11-3; J: TRBJ1-1; D: -; CDR3: CASSLAGTSFF
V: TRBV28; J: TRBJ2-6; D: -; CDR3: CASSLPGARSGANVLTF
V: TRBV10-3; J: TRBJ1-1; D: TRBD1; CDR3: CAISGFGTGMNTEAFF
V: TRBV6-1; J: TRBJ2-7; D: TRBD1; CDR3: CASSNRQGLWGEQYF
V: TRBV5-1; J: TRBJ2-7; D: -; CDR3: CASTQTGLTYEQYF
V: TRBV7-8; J: TRBJ2-7; D: TRBD2; CDR3: CASSLSWPSGEYEQYF
V: TRBV7-2; J: TRBJ2-3; D: -; CDR3: CASSSGRVGTDTQYF
V: TRBV18; J: TRBJ2-5; D: TRBD1; CDR3: CASSPLATGVRETQYF
V: TRBV18; J: TRBJ1-2; D: -; CDR3: CASSPPSGYYGYTF
V: TRBV19; J: TRBJ2-1; D: -; CDR3: CASSIDHLDNEQFF
V: TRBV5-1; J: TRBJ1-5; D: TRBD1; CDR3: CASSPGDREQIIEPQHF
V: TRBV11-2; J: TRBJ2-1; D: TRBD2; CDR3: CASSFSAGASYNEQFF
V: TRBV5-6; J: TRBJ2-5; D: -; CDR3: CASSFEGVETQYF
V: TRBV18; J: TRBJ2-1; D: TRBD1; CDR3: CASSLTRGQGDNEQFF
V: TRBV2; J: TRBJ1-2; D: TRBD1; CDR3: CASSRTGKDYGYTF
V: TRBV28; J: TRBJ1-2; D: -; CDR3: CAINPVGYGYTF
V: TRBV11-1; J: TRBJ2-4; D: TRBD1; CDR3: CASSLAGAGTGLNIQYF